The following is a TCR beta chain sequence with its context. Its antigen remains unknown. The sample is drawn from a study of persistence of HIV-infected CD4 T cells. As for the study in general: Multiple blood draws of up to about 180 mL, except a couple of donors with single leukapheresis. Overall study findings and caveats: CMV- and Gag-responding cells had lower TCRbeta richness than CD3/CD28-responding cells.

The immunoSEQ assay was version 4, run in survey mode. TCRdb keeps only in-frame clones here, not all; method: immunoSEQ multiplex PCR. The sample gives 19,000 or so clones, 60% to 80% of which show up once; 1.9% is in the top ten. The stimulus was an HIV-1 Gag 15-mer peptide pool, around 1.1 ug/peptide/mL. Responding CD4+ T cells were sorted by upregulation of both CD40 ligand and CD69. Adults with HIV-1 started suppressive ART while chronically infected. Donors had CD4+ T cell counts above 400 cells/uL and were CMV-seropositive. Germline V lookup: CDR1 GTSNPN, CDR2 SVGIG (reference sequence). This CDR3 contains 14 residues. V lost 2 bases to trimming and J lost 0 bases, with 10 bases between them.

The sample consisted of CD4+ T cells sorted from PBMCs after approximately 19-hour stimulation, taken from a patient who received antiretroviral therapy. V usage is TRBV30 and J usage is TRBJ1-1; D ambiguous. The source of this sequence is an adult woman with HIV who was CMV-seropositive. CDR3 residues: CAWSWNSLNTEAFF. The CDR3, as DNA: TGTGCCTGGAGTTGGAACAGCCTGAACACTGAAGCTTTCTTT.